This TCR beta chain was sequenced in a study of immune evolution from preneoplasia to lung adenocarcinoma. This clone was seen more than once but under ten times. Profiling relied on immunoSEQ multiplex PCR, and the TCRdb table lists in-frame clones only, not all of them. This sample carries approximately 12,000 clones, roughly 89% of them seen once, and the ten largest clones take roughly 3.5%. This clonotype originated in a person aged 65 to 79 with invasive lung adenocarcinoma. Sequenced input: FFPE invasive lung adenocarcinoma tissue.

CDR3 sequence reads: CASLFEPSSKEGETQYF. For the CDR3, the DNA is TGTGCCAGCCTCTTCGAACCATCCTCAAAAGAAGGAGAGACCCAGTACTTC. This chain links TRBV27 with TRBJ2-5, with D uncertain. V lost 8 bases and J lost 4, with 26 bases in between. CDR3 length equals 17 residues. Germline V gives CDR1 MNHEY, CDR2 SMNVEV (reference sequence).